The 20 T cell receptor beta chains below come from one sample, sequenced in a study of Graves' ophthalmopathy and Graves' hyperthyroidism (dated by TCRdb to between 2018 and 2020). The sequencer was an Illumina HiSeq 2000. For repertoire sequencing, TCR beta CDR3 regions were amplified from RNA transcripts. The first round of RT-PCR was done with HTBI primers and the Qiagen OneStep RT-PCR kit, and was followed by a second round of multiplex PCR, then size selection and purification. Clones were called with MiXCR by TCRdb after fastp trimmed the public reads at Q25, and only in-frame beta chains were retained. CDR3 protein sequences are deduplicated, and each keeps its most common genes and DNA. The sample profile shows some 370,000 distinct CDR3 sequences; approximately 18% of them were found once. Around 2.4% of the sample rests with the top ten. Specimen: peripheral blood. These receptor sequences come from an adult woman with stable Graves' hyperthyroidism.

This clonotype was seen repeatedly, ten times or more. V gene TRBV5-1 combines with J gene TRBJ1-1, with D unresolved. The CDR3 has 15 residues. Germline V lookup: CDR1 SGHRS, CDR2 YFSETQ. The V end lost 0 bases, the J end lost 0 bases, and 9 bases lay between the germline ends. In nucleotides, the CDR3 is TGCGCCAGCAGCTTGGTGGCAGGCATGAACACTGAAGCTTTCTTT. This sequence encodes CASSLVAGMNTEAFF.

This clonotype was recorded many times. CDR3 protein: CASSYQLAGHTPLDEQYF. As DNA, the CDR3 is TGTGCCAGCAGTTACCAACTAGCGGGACATACGCCCCTGGACGAGCAGTACTTC. This chain links TRBV6-2 or TRBV6-3 with TRBJ2-7, with 10 bases matching TRBD2. The CDR3 is made up of 18 amino acids. Trimming took 2 bases from V and 5 from J; bases not matched to a gene: 15. Per germline, CDR1 MNHEY and CDR2 SVGEGT.

This chain links TRBV6-2 or TRBV6-3 with TRBJ2-7; 8 nucleotides match TRBD1. Germline V gene lookup returns CDR1 MNHEY and CDR2 SVGEGT. The CDR3 is 15 residues long. The V gene end was trimmed by 7 bases and the J gene end by 4 bases; junction bases not matched to a gene: 12. The CDR3 here is CASNHVRTGTYEQYF. CDR3 nucleotide sequence: TGTGCCAGCAACCATGTCCGGACAGGGACATACGAGCAGTACTTC.

This clonotype was observed many times. The chain carries TRBV5-1 and TRBJ1-1; D unclear. The ends were cut back, 0 bases at V and 0 bases at J, with 6 bases in the middle. The CDR3 has 14 amino acids. Germline CDR1 is SGHRS and CDR2 is YFSETQ. The CDR3 sequence: CASSLGHLNTEAFF. The CDR3 bases are TGCGCCAGCAGCTTGGGACACCTGAACACTGAAGCTTTCTTT.

CDR3 nucleotides: TGTGCCAGCACGACTAGCGGGAGGGCCCGGGAGACCCAGTACTTC. Translated: CASTTSGRARETQYF. The rearrangement links TRBV28 to TRBJ2-5; TRBD2 matches 14 bases. V was pared by 7 bases and J by 5 bases, with 6 bases of the junction left unmatched. The CDR3 loop spans 15 amino acids. Germline V CDR1 and CDR2: MDHEN, SYDVKM.

Written as DNA, the CDR3 is TGCAGTGCTAACCCGGGACAGGGGGCTGACGAGCAGTACTTC. Amino acid sequence: CSANPGQGADEQYF. The rearrangement links TRBV20-1 to TRBJ2-7; 12 nucleotides line up with TRBD1. The CDR3 spans 14 residues. The germline V gene has CDR1 DFQATT and CDR2 SNEGSKA (reference sequence). The V gene end was trimmed by 4 bases and the J gene end by 5 bases; junction bases not matched to a gene: 6.

There are many counts of this clonotype. V gene TRBV6-5 combines with J gene TRBJ1-1; D unresolved. CDR1 MNHEY and CDR2 SVGAGI come from the germline V gene. V was clipped by 8 bases and J by 1 base, with 17 bases between them. The CDR3 loop spans 15 amino acids. The CDR3 region is CASDFTGYTNTEAFF. Written as DNA, the CDR3 is TGTGCCAGCGATTTCACCGGGTACACGAACACTGAAGCTTTCTTT.

The V call is TRBV7-2, the J call TRBJ2-7; 7 positions agree with TRBD1. V was pared by 2 bases and J by 3 bases, with 4 bases of the junction left unmatched. Per the germline V gene, CDR1 is SGHTA and CDR2 is FQGNSA. CDR3 size: 14 residues. The CDR3: CASSLHRGNYEQYF. In DNA, the CDR3 is TGTGCCAGCAGCTTACACAGGGGCAACTACGAGCAGTACTTC.

This clonotype was recorded many times. V gene TRBV6-2 or TRBV6-3 combines with J gene TRBJ2-7; D is uncertain. V was trimmed by 2 bases and J by 3 bases, leaving 8 bases between them. The CDR3 totals 13 residues. The germline CDR1 and CDR2 sequences are MNHEY and SVGEGT. CDR3 residues: CASSYPPGYEQYF. The CDR3 nucleotides read TGTGCCAGCAGTTACCCACCAGGCTACGAGCAGTACTTC.

This clonotype appeared many times. This sequence joins TRBV7-3 and TRBJ1-6; D gene unclear. The germline V and J ends were trimmed by 2 bases and 5 bases, with 10 bases remaining between them. This CDR3 is built from 15 residues. Germline loops: CDR1 SGHTA, CDR2 FQGTGA. The CDR3: CASSLLASNNSPLHF. The DNA for the CDR3 is TGTGCCAGCAGCTTACTCGCCAGCAATAATTCACCCCTCCACTTT.

This clonotype was observed at least ten times. V is TRBV28 and J is TRBJ1-2; 9 bases are a match to TRBD1. The J segment lost 9 bases and the V segment lost 3 bases, leaving 14 bases of the junction unmatched. CDR1 and CDR2 from the germline V gene are MDHEN and SYDVKM. There are 16 residues in the CDR3. CDR3 sequence reads: CASSLTAFGTGIRYTF. CDR3 nucleotide sequence: TGTGCCAGCAGTTTGACGGCATTCGGGACAGGGATTCGCTACACCTTC.

V usage is TRBV14 and J usage is TRBJ1-2; D call uncertain. V lost 0 bases to trimming and J lost 5 bases, with 13 bases between them. The CDR3 is 15 amino acids. CDR1 SGHDN and CDR2 FVKESK come from the germline V gene. Here the CDR3 reads CASSQEFTGSYGYTF. DNA for the CDR3: TGTGCCAGCAGCCAAGAGTTTACGGGGAGTTATGGCTACACCTTC.

This clonotype was counted many times. The chain is built from TRBV20-1 and TRBJ2-2; 9 bases are shared with TRBD1. V lost 3 bases, J lost 7 bases, and 6 bases stayed unmatched. The CDR3 runs 14 residues. Germline CDR1 and CDR2: DFQATT and SNEGSKA (reference sequence). CDR3 nucleotides: TGCAGTGCTAGTTTGGACAGGGGAGGCGGGGAGCTGTTTTTT. Encoded protein: CSASLDRGGGELFF.

This sequence joins TRBV12-3 or TRBV12-4 and TRBJ1-5; possibly TRBD1 for D (5 bases). V gave up 2 bases and J gave up 6 bases, with 11 bases separating them. The CDR3 sequence is 14 residues long. In nucleotides, the CDR3 is TGTGCCAGCAGTTTACGCTGGGGCGGTCAGCCCCAGCATTTT. Translated, it gives CASSLRWGGQPQHF.

J is TRBJ2-7 and V is TRBV7-2; 14 nucleotides align to TRBD2. V gave up 0 bases and J gave up 6 bases; unmatched junction bases: 4. The germline gives CDR1 SGHTA, CDR2 FQGNSA. The CDR3 sequence is 16 residues long. The CDR3 DNA is TGTGCCAGCAGCTTAGCGGGACTAGCGGGAGCTATCGAGCAGTACTTC. This gives the protein CASSLAGLAGAIEQYF.

Ten or more counts support this clonotype. The chain carries TRBV30 and TRBJ1-2; TRBD1 agrees at 8 bases. In germline, CDR1 is GTSNPN, CDR2 SVGIG (reference sequence). This CDR3 has 13 amino acids. V was pared by 2 bases and J by 6 bases, with 5 bases of the junction left unmatched. DNA of the CDR3: TGTGCCTGGAGTTCAGGGGGCAAAAATGGCTACACCTTC. Protein: CAWSSGGKNGYTF. Full variable domain (missing parts from reference TRBV30 and TRBJ1-2): SQTIHQWPATLVQPVGSPLSLECTVEGTSNPNLYWYRQAAGRGLQLLFYSVGIGQISSEVPQNLSASRPQDRQFILSSKKLLLSDSGFYLCAWSSGGKNGYTFGSGTRLTVV.

This clonotype has at least ten counts. V usage is TRBV13 and J usage is TRBJ1-1, with D possibly being TRBD1 (6 bases). CDR1 and CDR2 (germline): PRHDT, FYEKMQ (reference sequence). This CDR3 contains 14 residues. The V end lost 5 bases, the J end lost 0 bases, and 10 bases lay between the germline ends. The CDR3 nucleotides read TGTGCCAGCAGCCGAGACAGGATGAACACTGAAGCTTTCTTT. Translating it yields CASSRDRMNTEAFF.

This clonotype was recorded a few times. This sequence joins TRBV4-1 and TRBJ1-3, with D possibly being TRBD1 (6 bases). V gave up 0 bases and J gave up 2 bases, with 14 bases separating them. CDR3 length: 17 residues. Per the germline V gene, CDR1 is MGHRA and CDR2 is YSYEKL. The CDR3 spells CASSQDFQQGTGNTIYF. The CDR3 DNA follows: TGCGCCAGCAGCCAAGATTTCCAGCAGGGGACTGGAAACACCATATATTTT.

The chain joins TRBV7-9 to TRBJ1-5; no reliable D call. V was pared by 1 base and J by 0 bases, with 7 bases between. Germline assignment: CDR1 SEHNR and CDR2 FQNEAQ (reference sequence). The CDR3 extends over 15 amino acids. CDR3: CASSLEGNSNQPQHF. The CDR3, as DNA: TGTGCCAGCAGCTTAGAAGGGAATAGCAATCAGCCCCAGCATTTT. Full variable domain (remainder filled in from reference TRBV7-9 and TRBJ1-5): DTGVSQNPRHKITKRGQNVTFRCDPISEHNRLYWYRQTLGQGPEFLTYFQNEAQLEKSRLLSDRFSAERPKGSFSTLEIQRTEQGDSAMYLCASSLEGNSNQPQHFGDGTRLSIL.

This clonotype was seen repeatedly, ten times or more. The CDR3 coding sequence is TGTGCCAGCAGCCCTACTGGTATAGCGAGGCCCTACGAGCAGTACTTC. It encodes CASSPTGIARPYEQYF. The chain recombines TRBV9 with TRBJ2-7, with D possibly TRBD2 on 5 matching bases. The CDR3 covers 16 residues. CDR1 and CDR2 from the germline V gene are SGDLS and YYNGEE. Trimming left V 4 bases short and J 2 bases short, with 19 bases between.